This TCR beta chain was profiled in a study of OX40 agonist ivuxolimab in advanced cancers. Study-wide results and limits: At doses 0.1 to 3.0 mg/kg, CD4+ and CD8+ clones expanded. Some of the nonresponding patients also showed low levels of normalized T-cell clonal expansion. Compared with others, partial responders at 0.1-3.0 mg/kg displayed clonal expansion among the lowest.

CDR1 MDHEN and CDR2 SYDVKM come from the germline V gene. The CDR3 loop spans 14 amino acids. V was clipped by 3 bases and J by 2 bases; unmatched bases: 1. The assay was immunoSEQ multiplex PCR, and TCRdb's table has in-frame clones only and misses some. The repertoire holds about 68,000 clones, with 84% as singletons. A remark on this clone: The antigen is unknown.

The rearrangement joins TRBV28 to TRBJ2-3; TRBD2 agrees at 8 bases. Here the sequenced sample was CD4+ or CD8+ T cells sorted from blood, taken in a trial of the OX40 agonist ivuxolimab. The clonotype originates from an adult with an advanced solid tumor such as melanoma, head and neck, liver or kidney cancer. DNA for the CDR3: TGTGCCAGCAGTTTTGGACTAGCCACAGATACGCAGTATTTT. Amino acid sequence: CASSFGLATDTQYF.